The entry below gives a single T cell receptor (beta chain) sequence along with its context. The antigen is undetermined. This sample is drawn from a study of cytomegalovirus exposure and HLA in healthy donors. Study-wide background: Later, an analysis reported that the approximately 120 validation repertoires had used the same platform as the roughly 650 first-cohort repertoires.

Assay used: immunoSEQ multiplex PCR; TCRdb lists only in-frame clones, some missing. The sample shows about 120,000 clones, approximately 81% of them seen only once. Trimming left V 1 base short and J 0 bases short, with 7 bases between. CDR3 length equals 16 residues. CDR1 is LNHDA, CDR2 SQIVND, per germline (reference sequence). The study, taken as a whole, reports: Specificity of a few CMV-associated chains for CMV antigens was verified in vitro. Some public TCRs appeared in many individuals, while most sequences were rare. Some TCR beta chains (164 of them) were listed as cytomegalovirus-associated.

The clonotype comes from a woman under 40 in good health and CMV-seronegative. Sequencing input: PBMCs. The V gene is TRBV19, the J gene TRBJ2-6, with D tentatively TRBD2 (5 bases). The CDR3 nucleotides are TGTGCCAGTAGTATAGGGCGGGCCTCTGGGGCCAACGTCCTGACTTTC. The encoded protein is CASSIGRASGANVLTF.